This record covers a single T cell receptor (beta chain). The protocol was immunoSEQ multiplex PCR, while the TCRdb copy is restricted to in-frame clones and leaves out a portion. The table includes approximately 150,000 clones, nearly 90% detected once. The sample originates from a study of control samples from healthy donors and cancer patients. Germline CDR1 is MDHEN and CDR2 is SYDVKM. The CDR3 is 13 residues long. The germline V and J ends were trimmed by 3 bases and 4 bases, with 9 bases remaining between them. The chain joins TRBV28 to TRBJ2-5, with D perhaps matching TRBD2 (6 bases). The material sequenced was PBMCs. This TCR was sampled from a man between 45 and 60 years old with head and neck cancer. CDR3 sequence reads: CASSFLGGETQYF. CDR3 coding DNA: TGTGCCAGCAGTTTCTTGGGGGGAGAGACCCAGTACTTC.